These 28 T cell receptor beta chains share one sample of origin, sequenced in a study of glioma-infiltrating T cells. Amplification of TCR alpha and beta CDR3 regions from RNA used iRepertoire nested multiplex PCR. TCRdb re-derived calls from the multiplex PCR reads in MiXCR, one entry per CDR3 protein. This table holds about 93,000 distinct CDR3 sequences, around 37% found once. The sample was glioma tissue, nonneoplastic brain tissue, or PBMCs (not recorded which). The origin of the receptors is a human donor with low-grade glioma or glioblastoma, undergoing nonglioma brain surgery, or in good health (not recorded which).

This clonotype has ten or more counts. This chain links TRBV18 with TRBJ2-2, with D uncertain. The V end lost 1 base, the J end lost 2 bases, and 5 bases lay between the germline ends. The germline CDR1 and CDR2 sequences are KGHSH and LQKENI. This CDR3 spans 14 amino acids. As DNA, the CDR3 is TGTGCCAGCTCACCACTTCTAAACACCGGGGAGCTGTTTTTT. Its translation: CASSPLLNTGELFF.

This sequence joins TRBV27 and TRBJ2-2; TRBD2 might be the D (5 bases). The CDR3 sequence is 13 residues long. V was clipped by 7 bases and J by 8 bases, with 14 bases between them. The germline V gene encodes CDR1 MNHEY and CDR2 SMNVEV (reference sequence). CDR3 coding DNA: TGTGCCAGCACTAGAGGAGGAACAGGGGAGCTGTTTTTT. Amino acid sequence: CASTRGGTGELFF.

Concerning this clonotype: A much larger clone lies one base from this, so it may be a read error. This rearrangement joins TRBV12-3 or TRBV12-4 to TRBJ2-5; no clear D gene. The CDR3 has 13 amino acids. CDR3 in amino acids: CTSSFAHQETQYF. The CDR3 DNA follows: TGTACCAGCAGTTTTGCCCACCAAGAGACCCAGTACTTC.

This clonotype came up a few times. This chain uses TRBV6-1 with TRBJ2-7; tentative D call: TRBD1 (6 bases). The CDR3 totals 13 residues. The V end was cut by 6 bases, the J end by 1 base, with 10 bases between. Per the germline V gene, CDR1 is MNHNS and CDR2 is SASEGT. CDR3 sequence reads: CASRAGQSYEQYF. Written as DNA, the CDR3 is TGTGCCAGCAGGGCAGGACAGTCCTACGAGCAGTACTTC.

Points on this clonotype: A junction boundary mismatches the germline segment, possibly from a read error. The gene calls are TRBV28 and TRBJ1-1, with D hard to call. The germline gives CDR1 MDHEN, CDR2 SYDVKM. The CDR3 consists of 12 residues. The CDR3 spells CASSPLVGEAFF. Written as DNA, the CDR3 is TGTGCCAGCAGCCCCCTTGTCGGTGAAGCCTTCTTT.

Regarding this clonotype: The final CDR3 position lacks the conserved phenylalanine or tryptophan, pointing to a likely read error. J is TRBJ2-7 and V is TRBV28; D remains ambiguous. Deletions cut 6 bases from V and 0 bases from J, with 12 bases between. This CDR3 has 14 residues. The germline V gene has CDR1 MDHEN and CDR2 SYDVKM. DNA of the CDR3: TGTGCCAGCAGGACCGGGCAGAGCTCCTACGAGCAGTACCTC. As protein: CASRTGQSSYEQYL.

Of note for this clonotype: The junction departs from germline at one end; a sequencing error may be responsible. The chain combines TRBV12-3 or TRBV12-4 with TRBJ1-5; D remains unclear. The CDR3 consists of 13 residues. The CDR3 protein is CASGFRENQHQHF. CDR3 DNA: TGTGCCAGCGGTTTTCGGGAGAATCAGCACCAGCATTTT.

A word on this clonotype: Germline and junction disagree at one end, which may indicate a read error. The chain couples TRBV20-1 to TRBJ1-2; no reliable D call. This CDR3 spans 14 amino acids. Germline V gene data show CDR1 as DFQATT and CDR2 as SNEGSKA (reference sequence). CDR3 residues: CRASSFSDHYGYTF. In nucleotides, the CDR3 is TGCCGTGCCAGCAGTTTTTCCGATCACTATGGCTACACCTTC.

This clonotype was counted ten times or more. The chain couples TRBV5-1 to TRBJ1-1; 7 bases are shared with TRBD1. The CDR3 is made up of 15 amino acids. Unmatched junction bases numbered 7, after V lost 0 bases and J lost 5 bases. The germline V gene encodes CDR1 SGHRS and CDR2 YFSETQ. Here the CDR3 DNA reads TGCGCCAGCAGCTTGGGCTACAGGGGTTATACTGAAGCTTTCTTT. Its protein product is CASSLGYRGYTEAFF.

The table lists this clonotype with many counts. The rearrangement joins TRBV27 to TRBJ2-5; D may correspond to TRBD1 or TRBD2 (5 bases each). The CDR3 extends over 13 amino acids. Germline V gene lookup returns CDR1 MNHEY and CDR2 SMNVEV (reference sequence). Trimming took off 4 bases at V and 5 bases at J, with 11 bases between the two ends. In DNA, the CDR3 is TGTGCCAGCAGTTGGGGACCCGTGGAGACCCAGTACTTC. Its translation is CASSWGPVETQYF.

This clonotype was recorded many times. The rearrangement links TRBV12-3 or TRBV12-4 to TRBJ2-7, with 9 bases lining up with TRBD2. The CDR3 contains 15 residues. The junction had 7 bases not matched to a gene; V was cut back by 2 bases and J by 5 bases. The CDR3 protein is CASSLQAGGLDEQYF. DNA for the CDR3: TGTGCCAGCAGTTTACAAGCGGGAGGCTTGGACGAGCAGTACTTC.

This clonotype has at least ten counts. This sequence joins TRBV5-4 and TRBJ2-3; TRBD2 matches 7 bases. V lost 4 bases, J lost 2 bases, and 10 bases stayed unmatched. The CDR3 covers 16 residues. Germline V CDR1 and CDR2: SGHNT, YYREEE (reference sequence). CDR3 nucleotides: TGTGCCAGCAGCCCGGAGGCGGGGGAATTCACAGATACGCAGTATTTT. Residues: CASSPEAGEFTDTQYF.

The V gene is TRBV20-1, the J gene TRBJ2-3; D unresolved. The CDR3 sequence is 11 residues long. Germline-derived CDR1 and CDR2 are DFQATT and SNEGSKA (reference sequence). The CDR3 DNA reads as TGCAGCGCCCAGTACACAGATACGCAGTATTTT. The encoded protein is CSAQYTDTQYF.

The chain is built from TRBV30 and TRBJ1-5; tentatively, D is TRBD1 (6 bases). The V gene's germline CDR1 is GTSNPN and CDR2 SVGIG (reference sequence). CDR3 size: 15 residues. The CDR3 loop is CDRSTITTGNQPQHF. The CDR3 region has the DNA TGTGACAGGAGTACCATTACCACAGGGAATCAGCCCCAGCATTTT.

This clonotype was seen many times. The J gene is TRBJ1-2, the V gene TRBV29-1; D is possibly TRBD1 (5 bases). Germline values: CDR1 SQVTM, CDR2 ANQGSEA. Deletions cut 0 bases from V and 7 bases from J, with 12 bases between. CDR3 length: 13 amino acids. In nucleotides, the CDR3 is TGCAGCGTTGAAGATGGGGCAGGGTTTGGCTACACCTTC. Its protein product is CSVEDGAGFGYTF.

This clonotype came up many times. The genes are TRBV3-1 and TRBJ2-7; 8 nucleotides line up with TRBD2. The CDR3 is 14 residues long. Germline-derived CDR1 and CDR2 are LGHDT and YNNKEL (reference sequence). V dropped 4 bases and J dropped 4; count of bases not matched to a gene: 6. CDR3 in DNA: TGTGCCAGCAGCCCCTGGCGGGGGGCTTACGAGCAGTACTTC. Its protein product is CASSPWRGAYEQYF.

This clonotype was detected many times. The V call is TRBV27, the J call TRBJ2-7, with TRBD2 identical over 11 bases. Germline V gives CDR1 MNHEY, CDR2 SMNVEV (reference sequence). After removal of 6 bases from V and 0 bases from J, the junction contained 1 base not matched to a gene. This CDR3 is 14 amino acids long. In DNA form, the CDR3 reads TGTGCCAGCAGACTAGCGGGGGCCTCCTACGAGCAGTACTTC. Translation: CASRLAGASYEQYF.

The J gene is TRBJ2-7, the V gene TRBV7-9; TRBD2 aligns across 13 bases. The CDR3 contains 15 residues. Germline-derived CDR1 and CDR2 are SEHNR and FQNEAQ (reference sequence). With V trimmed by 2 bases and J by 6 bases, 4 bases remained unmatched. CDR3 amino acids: CASSLRTSGSREQYF. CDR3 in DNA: TGTGCCAGCAGCTTACGGACTAGCGGGAGTCGCGAGCAGTACTTC.

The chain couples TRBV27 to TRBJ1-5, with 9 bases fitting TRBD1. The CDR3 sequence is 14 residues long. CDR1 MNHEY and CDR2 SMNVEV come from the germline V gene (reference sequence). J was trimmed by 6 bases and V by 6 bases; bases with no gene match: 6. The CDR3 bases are TGTGCCAGCAGGGGGACAGGGTCGGGTCAGCCCCAGCATTTT. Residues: CASRGTGSGQPQHF.

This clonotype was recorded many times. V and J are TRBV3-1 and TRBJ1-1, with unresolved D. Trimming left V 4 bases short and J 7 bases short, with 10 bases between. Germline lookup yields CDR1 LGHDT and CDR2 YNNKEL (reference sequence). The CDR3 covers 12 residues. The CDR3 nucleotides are TGTGCCAGCAGCCGAGACACGCTTGAAGCTTTCTTT. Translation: CASSRDTLEAFF.

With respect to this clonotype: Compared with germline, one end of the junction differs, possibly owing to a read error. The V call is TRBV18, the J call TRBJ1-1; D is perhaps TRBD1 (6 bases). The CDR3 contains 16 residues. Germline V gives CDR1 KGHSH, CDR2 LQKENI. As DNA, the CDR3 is TGTACCAGCTCAGCACAGGCCGGGACAATGAACACTGAAGCTTTCTTT. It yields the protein CTSSAQAGTMNTEAFF.

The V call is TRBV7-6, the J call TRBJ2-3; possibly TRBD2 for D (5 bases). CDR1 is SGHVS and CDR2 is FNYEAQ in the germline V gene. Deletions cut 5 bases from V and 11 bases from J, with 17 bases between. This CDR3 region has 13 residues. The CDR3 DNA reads TGTGCCAGCAGCCCCGGCCGTCCCCGGGGGCAGTATTTT. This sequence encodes CASSPGRPRGQYF.

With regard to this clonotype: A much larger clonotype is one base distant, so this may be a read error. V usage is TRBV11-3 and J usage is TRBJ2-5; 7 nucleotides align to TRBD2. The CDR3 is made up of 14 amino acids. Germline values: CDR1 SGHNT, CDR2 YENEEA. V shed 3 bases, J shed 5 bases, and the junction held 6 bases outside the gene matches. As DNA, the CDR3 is TGTGCCAGCAGCTTCAGGGAGGGCCGGGAGACCCAGTACTTC. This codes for CASSFREGRETQYF. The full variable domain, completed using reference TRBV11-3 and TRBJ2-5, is EAGVVQSPRYKIIEKKQPVAFWCNPISGHNTLYWYLQNLGQGPELLIRYENEEAVDDSQLPKDRFSAERLKGVDSTLKIQPAELGDSAVYLCASSFREGRETQYFGPGTRLLVL.

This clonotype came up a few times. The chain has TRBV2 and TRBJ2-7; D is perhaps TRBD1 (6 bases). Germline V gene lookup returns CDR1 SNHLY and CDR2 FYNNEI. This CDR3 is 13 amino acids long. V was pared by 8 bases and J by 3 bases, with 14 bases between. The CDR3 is CASQDTGIYEQYF. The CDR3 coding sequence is TGTGCCAGCCAAGATACAGGGATCTACGAGCAGTACTTC.

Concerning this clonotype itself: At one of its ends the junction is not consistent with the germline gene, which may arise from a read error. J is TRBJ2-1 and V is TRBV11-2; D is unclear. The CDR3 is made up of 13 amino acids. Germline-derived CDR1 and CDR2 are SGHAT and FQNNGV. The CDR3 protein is CAGSLGRNNGQFF. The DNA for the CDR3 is TGTGCCGGCAGCTTAGGCCGGAACAATGGGCAGTTCTTC.

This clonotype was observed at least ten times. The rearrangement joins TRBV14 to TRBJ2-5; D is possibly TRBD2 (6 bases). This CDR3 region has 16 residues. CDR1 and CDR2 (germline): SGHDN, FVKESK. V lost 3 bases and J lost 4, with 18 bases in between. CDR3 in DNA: TGTGCCAGCAGCCACGGACTTCGGAGGACTATAGAGACCCAGTACTTC. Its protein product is CASSHGLRRTIETQYF.

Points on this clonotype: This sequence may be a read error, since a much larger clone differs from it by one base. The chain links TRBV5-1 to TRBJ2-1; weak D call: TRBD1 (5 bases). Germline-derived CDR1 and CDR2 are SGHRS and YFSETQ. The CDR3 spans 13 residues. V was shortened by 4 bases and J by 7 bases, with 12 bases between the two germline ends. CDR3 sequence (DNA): TGCGCCAGCAGCGAAGGGGCAGGGAATGAGCAGTTCTTC. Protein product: CASSEGAGNEQFF.

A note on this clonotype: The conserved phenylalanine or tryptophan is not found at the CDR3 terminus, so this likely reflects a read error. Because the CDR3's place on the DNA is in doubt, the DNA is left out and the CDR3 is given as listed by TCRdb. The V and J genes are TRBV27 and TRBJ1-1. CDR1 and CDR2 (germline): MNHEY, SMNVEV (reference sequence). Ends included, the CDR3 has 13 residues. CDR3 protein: CASIGRMNTEALL.